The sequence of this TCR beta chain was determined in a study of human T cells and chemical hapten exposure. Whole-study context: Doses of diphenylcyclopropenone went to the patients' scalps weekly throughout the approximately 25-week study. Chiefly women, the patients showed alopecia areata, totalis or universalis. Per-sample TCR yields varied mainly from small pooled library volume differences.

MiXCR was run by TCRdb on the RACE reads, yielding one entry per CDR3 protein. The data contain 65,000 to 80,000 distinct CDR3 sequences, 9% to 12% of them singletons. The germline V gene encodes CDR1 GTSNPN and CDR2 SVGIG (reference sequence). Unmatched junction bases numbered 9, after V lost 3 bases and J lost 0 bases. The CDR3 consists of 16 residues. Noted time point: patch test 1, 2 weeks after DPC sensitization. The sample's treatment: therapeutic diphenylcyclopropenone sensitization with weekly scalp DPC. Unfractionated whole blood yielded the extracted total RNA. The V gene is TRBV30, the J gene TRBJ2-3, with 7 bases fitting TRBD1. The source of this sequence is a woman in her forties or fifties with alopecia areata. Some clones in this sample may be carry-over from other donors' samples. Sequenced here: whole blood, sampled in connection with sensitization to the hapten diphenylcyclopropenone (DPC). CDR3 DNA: TGTGCCTGGAGCCAAGCCGGGACAGTTAGCACAGATACGCAGTATTTT. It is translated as CAWSQAGTVSTDTQYF.